Sequencing of this TCR beta chain was carried out in a study of blood T cell repertoires in COVID-19. For the study at large: Material from acute and convalescent COVID-19 was sourced from the United States, Italy and Spain. In each case, the material was cDNA or gDNA derived from T cells, B-cell-depleted T cells, or PBMCs.

Libraries were prepared by immunoSEQ multiplex PCR; TCRdb keeps only in-frame clonotypes and omits some of them. This table holds some 100,000 clones, roughly nine tenths found once. CDR1 KGHSH and CDR2 LQKENI come from the germline V gene. This CDR3 spans 14 amino acids. The V gene lost 2 bases and the J gene lost 1 base, with 8 bases spanning the gap. This chain uses TRBV18 with TRBJ1-1; weak D call: TRBD1 (6 bases). The clonotype was recovered from a man aged 45-60 years with acute or convalescent COVID-19. The sample comprised peripheral blood. The CDR3: CASSPGRGNTEAFF. The CDR3 region has the DNA TGTGCCAGCTCACCAGGCAGGGGGAACACTGAAGCTTTCTTT.